This T cell receptor beta chain is from a study of T cell repertoires in cytomegalovirus infection. Study-level background: In the study, CMV epitopes included recently identified HLA-C-restricted and well-studied HLA-B-restricted ones. Indicated by public TCR beta signatures were CMV infection and matching HLA type. Overall study findings and caveats: HLA-C-restricted, CMV-specific TCR beta clonotypes were dominant ex vivo. Using cumulative public TCR beta family frequency, the authors identified those who carried CMV together with the relevant HLA.

Notes on this clonotype: The antigen is not known.

CDR3 size: 14 residues. CDR1 and CDR2 (germline): SGHTA, FQGNSA. Unmatched junction bases numbered 5, after V lost 1 base and J lost 8 bases. TCRdb used MiXCR to reprocess the reads, holding one entry per CDR3 protein. The table records hundreds of thousands of distinct CDR3 sequences, about 42% of them present only once. This TCR derives from a human donor in good health (CMV status not recorded). Some clones in this sample may be carry-over from other donors' samples. The source was cultured PBMCs, collected from culture after CMV antigen stimulation. The J gene is TRBJ2-1, the V gene TRBV7-2; 7 positions match TRBD2. CDR3 nucleotide sequence: TGTGCCAGCAGCTTAGTAGGGCTAGCGGATGAGCAGTTCTTC. As protein: CASSLVGLADEQFF.